These 7 T cell receptor beta chains came from one sample sequenced in a study of blood T cell repertoires in COVID-19 (dated by TCRdb to 2020 to 2022). To prepare the library, the immunoSEQ multiplex PCR assay was applied. Entries here come from immuneACCESS through TCRdb and include only in-frame sequences with V and J called. Some clones fail to appear in such tables; in the studies checked, an unresolved V gene covers under half of the shortfall, and the cause of the remainder is unknown. This sample has some 140,000 clones in its table, and roughly 71% of those were observed once. Clones ranked in the top ten supply 20% of the sample. The sequenced sample consisted of peripheral blood. These receptor sequences come from a man older than 75 with acute or convalescent COVID-19.

This chain joins TRBV3-1 (or the pseudogene TRBV3-2) and TRBJ1-1; D perhaps matches TRBD1 (6 bases). CDR1 is LGHDT and CDR2 is YNNKEL in the germline V gene (reference sequence). This CDR3 has 13 residues. V was clipped by 4 bases and J by 10 bases, with 16 bases between them. This chain's CDR3 is CASSPNGGAGAFF. In DNA, the CDR3 is TGTGCCAGCAGCCCTAACGGGGGGGCGGGAGCTTTCTTT.

The chain combines TRBV29-1 with TRBJ1-3; weak D call: TRBD1 (6 bases). Germline lookup yields CDR1 SQVTM and CDR2 ANQGSEA. The CDR3 loop spans 12 amino acids. V lost 3 bases and J lost 9, with 12 bases in between. The CDR3 protein is CSVDRGKSTIYF. CDR3 sequence (DNA): TGCAGCGTTGACAGGGGTAAAAGCACCATATATTTT. The entire variable domain, with the rest obtained from reference TRBV29-1 and TRBJ1-3, is as follows: SAVISQKPSRDICQRGTSLTIQCQVDSQVTMMFWYRQQPGQSLTLIATANQGSEATYESGFVIDKFPISRPNLTFSTLTVSNMSPEDSSIYLCSVDRGKSTIYFGEGSWLTVV.

This chain uses TRBV12-3 or TRBV12-4 with TRBJ1-1; D is perhaps TRBD1 (6 bases). With 7 bases removed from V and 0 bases from J, the gap between germline ends came to 9 bases. This CDR3 region has 13 residues. Here the CDR3 DNA reads TGTGCCAGCAACCAGGGGATGAACACTGAAGCTTTCTTT. It codes for CASNQGMNTEAFF.

This clone was seen only once. The chain joins TRBV10-3 to TRBJ2-3, with 7 bases that match TRBD2. CDR1 and CDR2 from the germline V gene are ENHRY and SYGVKD. Trimming cost V 6 bases and J 0 bases; bases outside gene matches: 9. The CDR3 covers 16 residues. The CDR3 nucleotides read TGTGCCATCAGCGAGACTAGCCCGATAAGCACAGATACGCAGTATTTT. The encoded protein is CAISETSPISTDTQYF.

This clone was seen only a few times. The genes are TRBV3-1 (or the pseudogene TRBV3-2) and TRBJ1-6, with a weak D call TRBD1 (5 bases). V gave up 0 bases and J gave up 9 bases, with 12 bases separating them. Germline loops: CDR1 LGHDT, CDR2 YNNKEL (reference sequence). The CDR3 totals 15 residues. CDR3 DNA: TGTGCCAGCAGCCAAGATCCAGGGATCGGTTCACCCCTCCACTTT. As protein: CASSQDPGIGSPLHF.

This chain uses TRBV19 with TRBJ1-5; D is unresolved. V shed 5 bases and J shed 2 bases, with 13 bases lying between them. CDR3 size: 15 residues. CDR1 is LNHDA, CDR2 SQIVND, per germline (reference sequence). CDR3 region: CASSSPLVGNQPQHF. CDR3 bases: TGTGCCAGTAGTTCCCCCCTAGTAGGCAATCAGCCCCAGCATTTT.

The chain employs TRBV27 and TRBJ1-5, with TRBD1 as a possible D gene (5 bases). The CDR3 covers 15 residues. Trimming stripped 7 bases from V and 7 bases from J, with 20 bases between. Looked up from germline, CDR1 is MNHEY and CDR2 is SMNVEV (reference sequence). CDR3 amino acids: CASNRAQGVGQPQHF. The CDR3 DNA reads TGTGCCAGCAATCGGGCTCAAGGGGTAGGCCAGCCCCAGCATTTT.